This T cell receptor beta chain was recorded in a study of Tregs in tolerant kidney transplant recipients. Points from the study as a whole: No direct test of biological reproducibility was done here. Validation in larger populations is needed because few patients were studied. Antigen-driven expansion was suggested because donor-specific Tregs expanded more than all Tregs in tolerant patients.

Using immunoSEQ multiplex PCR, the repertoire was profiled, and TCRdb retains in-frame clones only, with some absent. The table includes some 56,000 clones, about nine tenths detected once. The CDR3 runs to 12 residues. Germline CDR1 reads WSHSY; CDR2 reads SAAADI. The ends were cut back, 4 bases at V and 5 bases at J, with 7 bases in the middle. Turning to this clone: Its antigen is not identified.

The nonmyeloablative bone marrow transplants came from related graft donors, with transient mixed chimerism. The chain carries TRBV10-2 and TRBJ2-3; no reliable D call. The TCR comes from a human patient who received a combined kidney and bone marrow transplant. The T cells may come from the graft donor. Sequencing used CD8+ T cells from blood (PBMCs), obtained 24 months after the transplant. CDR3 region: CASSVNRDTQYF. The CDR3 region has the DNA TGCGCCAGCAGTGTTAATAGAGATACGCAGTATTTT.